This entry lists 26 T cell receptor beta chains sequenced from one sample in a study of response to subunit inactivated influenza vaccine. TCRdb called the RT-PCR reads again in MiXCR, with one record for every CDR3 protein. The sample has approximately 500,000 distinct CDR3 sequences; about 15% are singletons. The sequences come from PBMCs from blood, collected about 11 days after vaccination. All receptors derive from a man aged 45-65 years who received an inactivated influenza vaccine.

With respect to this clonotype: This may come from a read error, since a much larger clone is one base off. This chain links TRBV20-1 with TRBJ2-7; 10 bases line up with TRBD2. In germline, CDR1 is DFQATT, CDR2 SNEGSKA (reference sequence). The CDR3 contains 16 residues. The CDR3: CCASRTSGLSGYEQYF. The CDR3 DNA reads TGCTGTGCTAGCCGGACTAGCGGCTTAAGTGGGTACGAGCAGTACTTC.

The chain links TRBV11-2 to TRBJ2-6; 8 nucleotides agree with TRBD1. CDR1 is SGHAT and CDR2 is FQNNGV in the germline V gene. After removal of 4 bases from V and 4 bases from J, the junction contained 12 bases not matched to a gene. CDR3 length: 18 amino acids. In DNA form, the CDR3 reads TGTGCCAGCAGCTCCCGATGGGGCGGGACAGGAGGGGCCAACGTCCTGACTTTC. Amino acids: CASSSRWGGTGGANVLTF.

V is TRBV20-1 and J is TRBJ2-5, with D hard to call. The CDR3 is 15 residues long. Per germline, CDR1 DFQATT and CDR2 SNEGSKA (reference sequence). The V end lost 2 bases, the J end lost 4 bases, and 17 bases lay between the germline ends. CDR3 nucleotide sequence: TGCAGTGCTAGATCTCGTCGCGGCGCCCCAGAGACCCAGTACTTC. Its translation: CSARSRRGAPETQYF.

The table lists this clonotype with many counts. V usage is TRBV12-3 or TRBV12-4 and J usage is TRBJ2-7; D is tentatively TRBD1 or TRBD2 (6 bases each). Trimming shortened V by 2 bases and J by 0 bases, and 14 bases separated the two germline ends. This CDR3 contains 16 residues. CDR3 bases: TGTGCCAGCAGTTTAACCCGGGGGCAAAGCTCCTACGAGCAGTACTTC. It encodes CASSLTRGQSSYEQYF.

The rearrangement uses TRBV30 and TRBJ2-2; 12 bases map to TRBD2. The CDR3 consists of 15 residues. The J segment lost 4 bases and the V segment lost 3 bases, leaving 3 bases of the junction unmatched. Germline values: CDR1 GTSNPN, CDR2 SVGIG (reference sequence). The CDR3 region has the DNA TGTGCCTGGAGCGGACTAGCGGGACTCACCGGGGAGCTGTTTTTT. Its protein product is CAWSGLAGLTGELFF. Variable domain in full (rest from reference TRBV30 and TRBJ2-2): SQTIHQWPATLVQPVGSPLSLECTVEGTSNPNLYWYRQAAGRGLQLLFYSVGIGQISSEVPQNLSASRPQDRQFILSSKKLLLSDSGFYLCAWSGLAGLTGELFFGEGSRLTVL.

The gene calls are TRBV20-1 and TRBJ1-2, with D perhaps matching TRBD1 (6 bases). V lost 5 bases and J lost 4, with 11 bases in between. Germline loops: CDR1 DFQATT, CDR2 SNEGSKA (reference sequence). CDR3 length equals 12 residues. CDR3 loop: CSAGTPTYGYTF. DNA of the CDR3: TGCAGTGCTGGGACACCCACCTATGGCTACACCTTC.

A few counts support this clonotype. The J gene is TRBJ2-3, the V gene TRBV14; 7 positions agree with TRBD2. Germline CDR1 and CDR2: SGHDN and FVKESK. CDR3 length: 13 residues. V lost 8 bases to trimming and J lost 6 bases; unmatched junction nucleotides: 8. The CDR3 region has the DNA TGTGCCAGCGCGGGGGTGGGTCGTGATACGCAGTATTTT. Protein sequence: CASAGVGRDTQYF.

This clonotype was seen a few times. The chain joins TRBV11-2 to TRBJ2-7; 11 positions agree with TRBD2. The CDR3 sequence is 15 residues long. V was clipped by 1 base and J by 4 bases; unmatched bases: 3. In germline, CDR1 is SGHAT, CDR2 FQNNGV. CDR3 coding DNA: TGTGCCAGCAGCTTAGGTCCTAGCGGGGGGTACGAGCAGTACTTC. It translates to CASSLGPSGGYEQYF.

This clonotype was picked up a small number of times. V is TRBV13 and J is TRBJ2-1; 12 positions match TRBD1. There are 14 residues in the CDR3. Germline assignment: CDR1 PRHDT and CDR2 FYEKMQ (reference sequence). Losses at the gene ends were 3 bases for V and 10 bases for J; bases not matched to a gene: 4. The CDR3 here is CASSFGTGGGEQFF. CDR3 nucleotide sequence: TGTGCCAGCAGCTTTGGGACAGGGGGCGGGGAGCAGTTCTTC. The variable domain in full, with the rest retrieved from reference TRBV13 and TRBJ2-1, is AAGVIQSPRHLIKEKRETATLKCYPIPRHDTVYWYQQGPGQDPQFLISFYEKMQSDKGSIPDRFSAQQFSDYHSELNMSSLELGDSALYFCASSFGTGGGEQFFGPGTRLTVL.

This clonotype was seen many times. One end of the junction varies from germline; a read error may be responsible. The V and J genes are TRBV5-1 and TRBJ2-3, with TRBD1 matching 10 bases. Germline V gene data show CDR1 as SGHRS and CDR2 as YFSETQ. CDR3 length equals 14 residues. In DNA, the CDR3 is TGTGCCAGCAGCCGGGACAGGGGTTCTGATACGCAGTATTTT. Its protein is CASSRDRGSDTQYF.

This clonotype was counted only a few times. The chain joins TRBV11-2 to TRBJ2-3; TRBD2 aligns across 12 bases. Unmatched junction bases numbered 10, after V lost 6 bases and J lost 0 bases. This CDR3 is built from 18 residues. CDR1 and CDR2 from the germline V gene are SGHAT and FQNNGV. The CDR3: CASSHGTSGWPSTDTQYF. The CDR3, as DNA: TGTGCCAGCAGTCACGGGACTAGCGGGTGGCCCAGCACAGATACGCAGTATTTT.

The CDR3 reads CSAEGRYSNQPQHF. The CDR3 coding sequence is TGCAGTGCTGAAGGAAGGTATAGCAATCAGCCCCAGCATTTT. The gene calls are TRBV20-1 and TRBJ1-5; no clear D gene. Germline V CDR1 and CDR2: DFQATT, SNEGSKA (reference sequence). The CDR3 has 14 amino acids. Trimming removed 5 bases at V and 0 bases at J, with 11 bases between.

The V call is TRBV28, the J call TRBJ1-6; tentatively, D is TRBD1 (5 bases). The CDR3 sequence is 17 residues long. V lost 6 bases, J lost 0 bases, and 15 bases lay in between. Germline CDR1 MDHEN, CDR2 SYDVKM. The CDR3 region is CASSRDLGSSYNSPLHF. The CDR3, as DNA: TGTGCCAGCAGCCGGGACCTGGGAAGCTCCTATAATTCACCCCTCCACTTT.

This clonotype turned up a few times. This chain uses TRBV5-1 with TRBJ2-3; perhaps TRBD2 as D (5 bases). The germline V and J ends were trimmed by 0 bases and 4 bases, with 6 bases remaining between them. CDR1 is SGHRS and CDR2 is YFSETQ in the germline V gene. The CDR3 spans 13 residues. The CDR3 region has the DNA TGCGCCAGCAGCTTGGGACTACCAGATACGCAGTATTTT. Translating it yields CASSLGLPDTQYF.

The V and J genes are TRBV5-1 and TRBJ1-5; TRBD1 agrees at 8 bases. CDR1 and CDR2 (germline): SGHRS, YFSETQ. V was clipped by 4 bases and J by 0 bases; unmatched bases: 12. The CDR3 has 18 residues. The CDR3 sequence is CASSPRGQETFSNQPQHF. In DNA form, the CDR3 reads TGCGCCAGCAGCCCGAGGGGACAGGAAACCTTTAGCAATCAGCCCCAGCATTTT. Filled out from reference TRBV5-1 and TRBJ1-5, the complete variable domain reads KAGVTQTPRYLIKTRGQQVTLSCSPISGHRSVSWYQQTPGQGLQFLFEYFSETQRNKGNFPGRFSGRQFSNSRSEMNVSTLELGDSALYLCASSPRGQETFSNQPQHFGDGTRLSIL.

The sample holds a few counts of this clonotype. This chain uses TRBV5-1 with TRBJ1-6, with 8 nucleotides matching TRBD1. The CDR3 length is 16 residues. Germline V gives CDR1 SGHRS, CDR2 YFSETQ. The V and J ends lost 4 bases and 6 bases, in that order; junction bases with no gene match: 9. CDR3 in DNA: TGCGCCAGCAGCGTATGGTGGACAGGGACTAATTCACCCCTCCACTTT. Its protein is CASSVWWTGTNSPLHF.

This clonotype was observed many times. This chain joins TRBV7-9 and TRBJ1-2; D gene uncertain. CDR3 length: 11 amino acids. CDR1 is SEHNR and CDR2 is FQNEAQ in the germline V gene (reference sequence). CDR3 amino acids: CSPAGPYGYTF. CDR3 nucleotides: TGTTCCCCAGCTGGACCTTATGGCTACACCTTC.

This clonotype has just a few counts. The chain uses TRBV20-1 and TRBJ1-5; D not certain. The CDR3 totals 12 residues. Trimming left V 3 bases short and J 11 bases short, with 14 bases between. CDR1 is DFQATT and CDR2 is SNEGSKA in the germline V gene (reference sequence). The CDR3 sequence is CSASVPKGTQHF. DNA of the CDR3: TGCAGTGCTAGCGTCCCAAAAGGGACCCAGCATTTT.

This clonotype appeared a few times. This rearrangement joins TRBV4-1 to TRBJ2-2, with D possibly TRBD1 on 5 matching bases. V lost 0 bases and J 14 bases, leaving 16 bases between the germline ends. Germline V gene lookup returns CDR1 MGHRA and CDR2 YSYEKL. The CDR3 totals 14 residues. As DNA, the CDR3 is TGCGCCAGCAGCCAAGATGAGACAGTGGGGCGACTGTTTTTT. Translating it yields CASSQDETVGRLFF.

The rearrangement joins TRBV20-1 to TRBJ2-1, with a tentative D call TRBD2 (5 bases). The germline V gene has CDR1 DFQATT and CDR2 SNEGSKA (reference sequence). Trimming removed 5 bases at V and 5 bases at J, with 19 bases between. The CDR3 sequence is 15 residues long. CDR3: CSAENIGEPHNEQFF. The CDR3 region has the DNA TGCAGTGCTGAGAATATCGGGGAGCCCCACAATGAGCAGTTCTTC.

V gene TRBV7-8 combines with J gene TRBJ2-1; unclear D gene. Germline loops: CDR1 SGHVS, CDR2 FQNEAQ. The CDR3 covers 13 residues. V was cut by 4 bases and J by 6 bases, with 10 bases left in between. The CDR3 loop reads CASSSALGNEQFF. CDR3 DNA sequence: TGTGCCAGCAGCTCTGCCCTTGGCAATGAGCAGTTCTTC.

The gene calls are TRBV5-6 and TRBJ2-1; 13 nucleotides line up with TRBD2. This CDR3 is built from 17 residues. Germline-derived CDR1 and CDR2 are SGHDT and YYEEEE. V lost 4 bases and J lost 6; bases outside the gene matches: 10. The CDR3 nucleotides read TGTGCCAGCAGCGTGACCATTACTAGCGGGGGGGCCAATGAGCAGTTCTTC. Amino acids: CASSVTITSGGANEQFF.

This clonotype came up many times. The rearrangement uses TRBV20-1 and TRBJ2-1; unclear D gene. Trimming left V 1 base short and J 12 bases short, with 13 bases between. The CDR3 is 12 residues long. The germline gives CDR1 DFQATT, CDR2 SNEGSKA (reference sequence). CDR3 sequence reads: CSARVHSPWQFF. The CDR3 nucleotides are TGCAGTGCTAGAGTACACTCCCCCTGGCAGTTCTTC.

This clonotype was seen a few times. The chain has TRBV5-4 and TRBJ2-1; D not resolved. The CDR3 contains 13 residues. V lost 5 bases to trimming and J lost 4 bases, with 10 bases between them. The V gene's germline CDR1 is SGHNT and CDR2 YYREEE (reference sequence). The CDR3 bases are TGTGCCAGCAGGCGCGGAGAGTACAATGAGCAGTTCTTC. This encodes CASRRGEYNEQFF.

The CDR3 DNA reads as TGCAGTGCTATCGACAGTCTGGAGACCCAGTACTTC. This encodes CSAIDSLETQYF. The chain carries TRBV20-1 and TRBJ2-5; D may be TRBD1 (5 bases). The germline V gene encodes CDR1 DFQATT and CDR2 SNEGSKA (reference sequence). Trimming pared 4 bases from V and 5 bases from J, leaving 11 bases between. This CDR3 has 12 amino acids.

This clonotype was recorded a few times. Here the CDR3 reads CASSLIGTTGTYEQYF. CDR3 bases: TGTGCCAGCAGCCTAATCGGGACTACCGGAACCTACGAGCAGTACTTC. This chain links TRBV7-8 with TRBJ2-7; TRBD2 aligns across 7 bases. CDR1 and CDR2 from the germline V gene are SGHVS and FQNEAQ. The CDR3 runs to 16 residues. Trimming took 5 bases from V and 2 from J; bases not matched to a gene: 12.